This T cell receptor beta chain was sequenced in a study of shared clonotypes between healthy human individuals. Study-level information: CD8 memory received one plate per donor, CD8 naive two, CD4 memory three and CD4 naive three. The study, taken as a whole, reports: Naive subsets generally had larger estimated richness than memory subsets.

Each cell subset's genomic DNA was divided evenly among several immunoSEQ plates. Clones were sequenced by immunoSEQ multiplex PCR, and TCRdb holds only the in-frame ones, with some missing. This sample yields some 2.1 million clones, of which roughly 94% are seen a single time; approximately 1.2% belongs to the top ten. V lost 6 bases, J lost 7 bases, and 9 bases stayed unmatched. This CDR3 has 15 amino acids. Germline-derived CDR1 and CDR2 are MNHEY and SMNVEV (reference sequence). The naive CD8 fraction comprised CD45RO-negative cells positively selected for CCR7 and excluded terminally differentiated effector memory CD45RA+ cells. As for this clone: The target antigen is unknown.

This chain links TRBV27 with TRBJ2-2; 9 bases line up with TRBD1. This TCR was sampled from a man in his late teens or twenties in good health. Sequenced input: naive CD8+ T cells sorted from blood. The CDR3 region has the DNA TGTGCCAGCAGGCCCGGGACAGGGCTTGTCGGGGAGCTGTTTTTT. Its translation: CASRPGTGLVGELFF.